What follows are 8 T cell receptor beta chains derived from one specimen sequenced in a study of patients and donors after allogeneic stem cell transplantation. TCRdb itself ran the RT-PCR reads through MiXCR, one entry per CDR3 protein. The sample yields 900,000 to 1,000,000 distinct CDR3 sequences, roughly 18% seen once. The sample was blood, either unsorted or a sorted T cell fraction (not recorded which). The receptors here all came from a human donor who was either an allogeneic HSCT recipient or a stem cell or donor lymphocyte infusion donor (not recorded which). It is not recorded whose cells these are; they may come from a transplant donor.

V is TRBV5-1 and J is TRBJ2-5, with D maybe TRBD1 (5 bases). This CDR3 has 17 residues. The germline V and J ends were trimmed by 1 base and 2 bases, with 18 bases remaining between them. Germline CDR1 and CDR2: SGHRS and YFSETQ. This CDR3 is CASSLSPWQGRQETQYF. The CDR3 DNA is TGCGCCAGCAGCTTGTCGCCTTGGCAGGGAAGGCAAGAGACCCAGTACTTC.

The chain joins TRBV5-5 to TRBJ1-3, with D perhaps matching TRBD1 (6 bases). Germline V gene lookup returns CDR1 SGHKS and CDR2 YYEKEE (reference sequence). The CDR3 is 13 residues long. The V end was cut by 4 bases, the J end by 4 bases, with 9 bases between. This CDR3 is CASSGGQGNTIYF. The CDR3 DNA is TGTGCCAGCAGCGGGGGACAAGGAAACACCATATATTTT. The complete variable domain, with remaining parts taken from reference TRBV5-5 and TRBJ1-3, reads DAGVTQSPTHLIKTRGQQVTLRCSPISGHKSVSWYQQVLGQGPQFIFQYYEKEERGRGNFPDRFSARQFPNYSSELNVNALLLGDSALYLCASSGGQGNTIYFGEGSWLTVV.

This clonotype was seen ten or more times. CDR3 bases: TGTGCCAGCAGCAAGACAGGGGGCGGTCAGCCCCAGCATTTT. Translated: CASSKTGGGQPQHF. The chain employs TRBV12-3 or TRBV12-4 and TRBJ1-5, with 10 bases identical to TRBD1. Trimming at V came to 6 bases and at J to 6 bases, leaving 5 bases not matched to a gene. This CDR3 comprises 14 residues.

This clonotype was counted a few times. The chain combines TRBV6-5 with TRBJ2-2; 7 bases line up with TRBD2. This CDR3 has 17 residues. Germline CDR1 MNHEY, CDR2 SVGAGI. V dropped 2 bases and J dropped 0; count of bases not matched to a gene: 6. The CDR3 reads CASSYPVAGPNTGELFF. CDR3 sequence (DNA): TGTGCCAGCAGTTACCCTGTAGCGGGCCCGAACACCGGGGAGCTGTTTTTT.

This clonotype has more than one count but fewer than ten. This chain joins TRBV9 and TRBJ2-4, with 8 bases matching TRBD1. V trimming: 3 bases; J trimming: 7 bases; junction bases outside the gene matches: 6. Per germline, CDR1 SGDLS and CDR2 YYNGEE. CDR3 length equals 14 residues. The CDR3 nucleotides are TGTGCCAGCAGCGCGGGAAACAGGGGGAACATTCAGTACTTC. It encodes CASSAGNRGNIQYF.

This rearrangement joins TRBV7-9 to TRBJ2-7; D not resolved. Germline CDR1 reads SEHNR; CDR2 reads FQNEAQ (reference sequence). The CDR3 has 15 amino acids. The V gene lost 5 bases and the J gene lost 6 bases, with 20 bases spanning the gap. The CDR3 DNA follows: TGTGCCAGCAGCGGCGAAGCGCTCTCTCTTATCGAGCAGTACTTC. Translated: CASSGEALSLIEQYF. Looking up the rest from reference TRBV7-9 and TRBJ2-7 gives the full variable domain: DTGVSQNPRHKITKRGQNVTFRCDPISEHNRLYWYRQTLGQGPEFLTYFQNEAQLEKSRLLSDRFSAERPKGSFSTLEIQRTEQGDSAMYLCASSGEALSLIEQYFGPGTRLTVT.

The V call is TRBV3-1, the J call TRBJ2-7, with a weak D call TRBD2 (6 bases). CDR1 is LGHDT and CDR2 is YNNKEL in the germline V gene (reference sequence). CDR3 length: 15 residues. The germline V and J ends were trimmed by 4 bases and 4 bases, with 17 bases remaining between them. The CDR3 spells CASSPADGGLYEQYF. The CDR3 DNA reads as TGTGCCAGCAGCCCAGCAGATGGCGGACTATACGAGCAGTACTTC.

This clonotype has more than one count but fewer than ten. The J gene is TRBJ2-3, the V gene TRBV9, with 7 bases lining up with TRBD2. Germline V gene data show CDR1 as SGDLS and CDR2 as YYNGEE. V gave up 3 bases and J gave up 6 bases; unmatched junction bases: 7. This CDR3 contains 14 residues. CDR3 loop: CASSATSLTDTQYF. CDR3 nucleotide sequence: TGTGCCAGCAGCGCGACTAGCCTTACGGATACGCAGTATTTT.